This entry lists 16 T cell receptor beta chains sequenced from one sample in a study of T cell responses to AZD1222 COVID-19 vaccine. Assay used: immunoSEQ multiplex PCR; TCRdb lists only in-frame clones, some missing. The sample holds some 100,000 clones, roughly 84% seen once. The source was peripheral blood, collected 28 days after the second AZD1222 dose. The source of these receptors is an adult who received the AZD1222 COVID-19 vaccine.

This rearrangement joins TRBV11-2 to TRBJ2-3; TRBD2 matches at 8 bases. Trimming took 5 bases from V and 4 from J; bases not matched to a gene: 11. The CDR3 runs to 16 residues. Germline V CDR1 and CDR2: SGHAT, FQNNGV. CDR3 residues: CASSAQRGTMADTQYF. The DNA for the CDR3 is TGTGCCAGCAGCGCTCAGCGGGGGACGATGGCAGATACGCAGTATTTT.

The chain carries TRBV12-5 and TRBJ1-5, with 9 bases aligning to TRBD1. Per germline, CDR1 LGHNT and CDR2 FRNRAP. Trimming at V came to 5 bases and at J to 6 bases, leaving 5 bases not matched to a gene. The CDR3 is 14 residues long. The CDR3 sequence: CASGPTGGFQPQHF. The CDR3 coding sequence is TGTGCTAGTGGTCCTACAGGGGGCTTTCAGCCCCAGCATTTT.

In this sample, this clone turned up once. This chain joins TRBV5-1 and TRBJ2-3, with 7 positions matching TRBD2. Looked up from germline, CDR1 is SGHRS and CDR2 is YFSETQ. The CDR3 is made up of 16 amino acids. V dropped 3 bases and J dropped 5; count of bases not matched to a gene: 12. The CDR3 sequence: CASSWGERGVLDTQYF. Here the CDR3 DNA reads TGCGCCAGCAGCTGGGGCGAGCGGGGCGTCTTAGATACGCAGTATTTT.

The DNA for the CDR3 is TGTGCCAGCAGCTTGGGACGGCCGATTTCCTATGGCTACACCTTC. This translates into CASSLGRPISYGYTF. V is TRBV5-6 and J is TRBJ1-2, with D unresolved. CDR3 length equals 15 residues. CDR1 is SGHDT, CDR2 YYEEEE, per germline. Trimming pared 0 bases from V and 4 bases from J, leaving 13 bases between.

A remark on this clone: This specimen includes other DNA sequences encoding the same CDR3. The rearrangement joins TRBV3-1 (or the pseudogene TRBV3-2) to TRBJ1-5; D may be TRBD1 (5 bases). V lost 1 base and J lost 6, with 10 bases in between. The CDR3 contains 14 residues. CDR1 is LGHDT, CDR2 YNNKEL, per germline (reference sequence). The chain's CDR3 is CASSQAGGGQPQHF. The CDR3 DNA reads TGTGCCAGCAGCCAAGCCGGGGGGGGTCAGCCCCAGCATTTT.

The chain is built from TRBV9 and TRBJ1-2, with a tentative D call TRBD1 (6 bases). The CDR3 sequence is 15 residues long. V lost 4 bases and J lost 8, with 21 bases in between. Germline V gene lookup returns CDR1 SGDLS and CDR2 YYNGEE. CDR3 residues: CASSLYGQSGEGYTF. Here the CDR3 DNA reads TGTGCCAGCAGCTTGTATGGACAGAGCGGGGAAGGCTACACCTTC.

This clone was counted at least ten times. The chain is built from TRBV13 and TRBJ1-5; D might be TRBD1 (6 bases). With 3 bases removed from V and 1 base from J, the gap between germline ends came to 10 bases. This CDR3 spans 15 amino acids. The germline gives CDR1 PRHDT, CDR2 FYEKMQ (reference sequence). As DNA, the CDR3 is TGTGCCAGCAGCTTTGGGGGGGCAAGCAATCAGCCCCAGCATTTT. Translated, it gives CASSFGGASNQPQHF.

V is TRBV5-6 and J is TRBJ2-3; tentatively, D is TRBD2 (6 bases). V was clipped by 0 bases and J by 2 bases, with 13 bases between them. CDR1 and CDR2 from the germline V gene are SGHDT and YYEEEE. The CDR3 runs to 16 residues. The CDR3 reads CASSLVSGSYTDTQYF. In DNA form, the CDR3 reads TGTGCCAGCAGCTTGGTCTCCGGGAGCTACACAGATACGCAGTATTTT.

This chain connects TRBV29-1 to TRBJ2-5; TRBD1 matches 8 bases. The CDR3 spans 15 residues. The V and J ends lost 3 bases and 5 bases, in that order; junction bases with no gene match: 11. CDR1 SQVTM and CDR2 ANQGSEA come from the germline V gene. CDR3 in amino acids: CSVEGGQAPGETQYF. The CDR3 DNA reads as TGCAGCGTTGAGGGGGGACAGGCCCCCGGGGAGACCCAGTACTTC. Full variable domain (outside the CDR3, taken from reference TRBV29-1 and TRBJ2-5): SAVISQKPSRDICQRGTSLTIQCQVDSQVTMMFWYRQQPGQSLTLIATANQGSEATYESGFVIDKFPISRPNLTFSTLTVSNMSPEDSSIYLCSVEGGQAPGETQYFGPGTRLLVL.

The J gene is TRBJ1-1, the V gene TRBV5-8, with D tentatively TRBD1 (5 bases). Germline CDR1 and CDR2: SGHTS and YDEGEE. V gave up 0 bases and J gave up 3 bases, with 9 bases separating them. This CDR3 has 14 amino acids. In nucleotides, the CDR3 is TGTGCCAGCAGCTTGGATGGCAGGGACACTGAAGCTTTCTTT. Translation gives CASSLDGRDTEAFF.

This chain connects TRBV5-8 to TRBJ1-2; no reliable D call. Germline V gene sequence: CDR1 SGHTS, CDR2 YDEGEE. This CDR3 region has 14 residues. Trimming left V 3 bases short and J 4 bases short, with 13 bases between. The CDR3 DNA sequence: TGTGCCAGCAGCTCTAGGGAGGCCCCCTATGGCTACACCTTC. It specifies CASSSREAPYGYTF. Using reference TRBV5-8 and TRBJ1-2 for the parts outside the CDR3, the full variable domain is EAGVTQSPTHLIKTRGQQATLRCSPISGHTSVYWYQQALGLGLQFLLWYDEGEERNRGNFPPRFSGRQFPNYSSELNVNALELEDSALYLCASSSREAPYGYTFGSGTRLTVV.

The chain's CDR3 is CASSPGVGSYEQYF. In nucleotides, the CDR3 is TGTGCCAGCTCACCCGGGGTAGGTTCGTACGAGCAGTACTTC. The chain couples TRBV18 to TRBJ2-7, with D maybe TRBD2 (5 bases). This CDR3 contains 14 residues. V was shortened by 3 bases and J by 4 bases, with 13 bases between the two germline ends. Germline lookup yields CDR1 KGHSH and CDR2 LQKENI.

The chain recombines TRBV24-1 with TRBJ2-3; no firm D call. With 1 base removed from V and 2 bases from J, the gap between germline ends came to 9 bases. The germline CDR1 and CDR2 sequences are KGHDR and SFDVKD. CDR3 size: 15 residues. The CDR3: CATSDFRGITDTQYF. CDR3 nucleotides: TGTGCCACCAGTGATTTTCGTGGGATCACAGATACGCAGTATTTT.

The chain carries TRBV10-2 and TRBJ2-7, with 10 bases aligning to TRBD2. This CDR3 is built from 18 residues. The ends lost 7 bases at V and 0 bases at J; junction bases unmatched: 15. CDR1 WSHSY and CDR2 SAAADI come from the germline V gene. This CDR3 is CASITNLGASGSSYEQYF. In DNA form, the CDR3 reads TGCGCCAGCATAACCAACCTTGGGGCTAGCGGGAGCTCCTACGAGCAGTACTTC.

The chain joins TRBV7-2 to TRBJ2-7, with 11 nucleotides matching TRBD1. Trimming cost V 4 bases and J 5 bases; bases outside gene matches: 10. The CDR3 loop spans 16 amino acids. From germline, CDR1 is SGHTA and CDR2 FQGNSA. Here the CDR3 reads CASSSNPPGQGDEQYF. For the CDR3, the DNA is TGTGCCAGCAGCTCTAACCCCCCGGGACAGGGGGACGAGCAGTACTTC.

This clone was observed many times. The rearrangement joins TRBV4-3 to TRBJ1-5; possibly TRBD1 for D (6 bases). Germline loops: CDR1 LGHNA, CDR2 YSLEER. Trimming pared 4 bases from V and 6 bases from J, leaving 16 bases between. This CDR3 spans 15 amino acids. CDR3 sequence (DNA): TGCGCCAGCAGCCTGGACAGATCCGTCGGTCAGCCCCAGCATTTT. As protein: CASSLDRSVGQPQHF.